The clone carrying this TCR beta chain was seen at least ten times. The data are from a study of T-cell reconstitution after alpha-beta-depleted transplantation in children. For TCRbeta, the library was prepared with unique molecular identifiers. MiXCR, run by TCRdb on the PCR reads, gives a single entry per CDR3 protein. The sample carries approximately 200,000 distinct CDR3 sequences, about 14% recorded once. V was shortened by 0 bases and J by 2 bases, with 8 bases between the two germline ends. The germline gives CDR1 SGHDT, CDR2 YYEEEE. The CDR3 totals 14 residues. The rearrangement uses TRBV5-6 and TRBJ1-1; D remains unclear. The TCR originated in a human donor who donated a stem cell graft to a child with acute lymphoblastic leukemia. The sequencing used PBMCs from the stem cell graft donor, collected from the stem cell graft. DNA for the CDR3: TGTGCCAGCAGCTTGGCTGCCTCCAACACTGAAGCTTTCTTT. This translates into CASSLAASNTEAFF.